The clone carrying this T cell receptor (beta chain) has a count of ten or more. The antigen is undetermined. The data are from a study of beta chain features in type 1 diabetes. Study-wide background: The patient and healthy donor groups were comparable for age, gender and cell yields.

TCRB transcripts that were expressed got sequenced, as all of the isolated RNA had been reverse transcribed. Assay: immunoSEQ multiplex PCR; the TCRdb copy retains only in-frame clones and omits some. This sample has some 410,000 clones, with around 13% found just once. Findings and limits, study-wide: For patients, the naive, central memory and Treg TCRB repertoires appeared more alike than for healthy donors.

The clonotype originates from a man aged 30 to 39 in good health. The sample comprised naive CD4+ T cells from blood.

The CDR3 protein is CASSQDLGTSWYNEQFF. In nucleotides, the CDR3 is TGTGCCAGCAGCCAAGATTTGGGGACTAGCTGGTACAATGAGCAGTTCTTC. The gene calls are TRBV14 and TRBJ2-1; 9 nucleotides line up with TRBD2. Per germline, CDR1 SGHDN and CDR2 FVKESK. V was clipped by 0 bases and J by 4 bases; unmatched bases: 7. The CDR3 has 17 amino acids.